The T cell receptor beta chain described here comes from a study of circulating and synovial CD4+ cells in juvenile arthritis. The length of the CDR3 is 14 residues. Germline V gene sequence: CDR1 SGHNT, CDR2 YYREEE (reference sequence). V was pared by 3 bases and J by 5 bases, with 5 bases of the junction left unmatched. General observations from the study: Bulk blood CD4 repertoires were more diverse than these. Bulk blood CD4 samples held at least an order of magnitude more or fewer genomes than CPL. Traditional Vbeta family usage analysis missed the pathogenic-like versus bulk difference. Compared with bulk blood, circulating pathogenic-like lymphocytes shared substantially more CDR3 sequences with synovial T cells.

Profiling relied on immunoSEQ multiplex PCR, and the TCRdb table lists in-frame clones only, not all of them. The table lists tens of thousands of clones, approximately 93% of them singletons. A note on this clone: Its specificity is not known.

The gene calls are TRBV5-4 and TRBJ2-7; 10 bases line up with TRBD2. The receptor was isolated from a human donor with juvenile idiopathic arthritis. The sequenced sample was CD4+ T cells from blood. The DNA for the CDR3 is TGTGCCAGCAGCTCGTTAGCGGGGGGTAACGAGCAGTACTTC. The encoded protein is CASSSLAGGNEQYF.